Listed below are T cell receptor beta chains from one sample, sequenced in a study of cytomegalovirus exposure and HLA in healthy donors. Libraries were prepared by immunoSEQ multiplex PCR; TCRdb keeps only in-frame clonotypes and omits some of them. Altogether roughly 130,000 clones are present, 80% being singletons, with the ten largest covering 3% to 4%. Sequenced sample: PBMCs. The receptors were gathered from a middle-aged woman in good health and CMV-seronegative. The CDR3 runs from the conserved cysteine through the conserved F or W. A D gene is named only where the DNA matches it firmly. The size field is filled for only some rows; it gives once, few, many or a size class.

clone_size: -; cdr3_length: 15; j_call: TRBJ1-4; d_call: TRBD1; v_call: TRBV10-3; cdr3_nt: TGTGCCATCAGTGAGTCGGGACAGAATAATGAAAAACTGTTTTTT; cdr3_aa: CAISESGQNNEKLFF
clone_size: -; cdr3_length: 15; j_call: TRBJ2-2; d_call: -; v_call: TRBV4-1; cdr3_nt: TGCGCCAGCAGCCAAGAGGGGCTAATCACCGGGGAGCTGTTTTTT; cdr3_aa: CASSQEGLITGELFF
clone_size: -; cdr3_length: 14; j_call: TRBJ2-3; d_call: -; v_call: TRBV7-2; cdr3_nt: TGTGCCAGCAGCTTAGGGCAGTCCACAGATACGCAGTATTTC; cdr3_aa: CASSLGQSTDTQYF
clone_size: few; cdr3_length: 13; j_call: TRBJ1-4; d_call: -; v_call: TRBV19; cdr3_nt: TGTGCCAGTAGCTGGGCTACTAATGAAAAACTGTTTTTT; cdr3_aa: CASSWATNEKLFF
clone_size: once; cdr3_length: 15; j_call: TRBJ1-5; d_call: -; v_call: TRBV7-2; cdr3_nt: TGTGCCAGCAGCTTAGGGGGGGGGATCAATCAGCCCCAGCATTTT; cdr3_aa: CASSLGGGINQPQHF
clone_size: -; cdr3_length: 16; j_call: TRBJ2-2; d_call: TRBD1; v_call: TRBV5-6; cdr3_nt: TGTGCCAGCAGCTTGGGAGGTCAGGGGGCAATCGGGGAGCTGTTTTTT; cdr3_aa: CASSLGGQGAIGELFF
clone_size: -; cdr3_length: 16; j_call: TRBJ1-2; d_call: -; v_call: TRBV4-3; cdr3_nt: TGCGCCAGCAGCCAAGATTTGAACAGGAGCCCTTATGGCTACACCTTC; cdr3_aa: CASSQDLNRSPYGYTF
clone_size: -; cdr3_length: 13; j_call: TRBJ1-2; d_call: -; v_call: TRBV19; cdr3_nt: TGTGCCAGTTGGGCCTCCGTTTATGATGGCTACACCTTC; cdr3_aa: CASWASVYDGYTF
clone_size: -; cdr3_length: 15; j_call: TRBJ1-4; d_call: -; v_call: TRBV5-1; cdr3_nt: TGCGCCAGCAGCTCGGGGGGGACACCTAATGAAAAACTGTTTTTT; cdr3_aa: CASSSGGTPNEKLFF
clone_size: -; cdr3_length: 13; j_call: TRBJ2-2; d_call: TRBD2; v_call: TRBV2; cdr3_nt: TGTGCCAGCAGTCGGCGGGAGGTCGGGGAGCTGTTTTTT; cdr3_aa: CASSRREVGELFF
clone_size: -; cdr3_length: 14; j_call: TRBJ1-5; d_call: -; v_call: TRBV7-8; cdr3_nt: TGTGCCAGCAGCTTAGTTTCGGGGAATCAGCCCCAGCATTTT; cdr3_aa: CASSLVSGNQPQHF
clone_size: -; cdr3_length: 15; j_call: TRBJ2-7; d_call: -; v_call: TRBV4-2; cdr3_nt: TGTGCCAGCAGCCGCGGACAGCTCCGGGGCTACGAGCAGTACTTC; cdr3_aa: CASSRGQLRGYEQYF
clone_size: -; cdr3_length: 15; j_call: TRBJ2-5; d_call: TRBD2; v_call: TRBV5-4; cdr3_nt: TGTGCCAGCAGCTTGTCTGAGGGAGGGGAAGAGACCCAGTACTTC; cdr3_aa: CASSLSEGGEETQYF
clone_size: -; cdr3_length: 14; j_call: TRBJ2-7; d_call: TRBD1; v_call: TRBV27; cdr3_nt: TGTGCCAGCAGTTGGACAGGGGCGCGTGACGAGCAGTACTTC; cdr3_aa: CASSWTGARDEQYF
clone_size: -; cdr3_length: 13; j_call: TRBJ2-7; d_call: TRBD1; v_call: TRBV27; cdr3_nt: TGTGCCAGCAGTTTAACAGGGGACTACGAGCAGTACTTC; cdr3_aa: CASSLTGDYEQYF
clone_size: -; cdr3_length: 15; j_call: TRBJ1-4; d_call: -; v_call: TRBV28; cdr3_nt: TGTGCCAGCGCGGTTACAGGGATCCCGGAACGAGGGCTGTTTTTT; cdr3_aa: CASAVTGIPERGLFF
clone_size: -; cdr3_length: 13; j_call: TRBJ1-2; d_call: -; v_call: TRBV9; cdr3_nt: TGTGCCAGCAGTTCGGGGGGGGACTATGGCTACACCTTC; cdr3_aa: CASSSGGDYGYTF
clone_size: -; cdr3_length: 14; j_call: TRBJ2-5; d_call: TRBD1; v_call: TRBV25-1; cdr3_nt: TGTGCCAGCAGGGCTGACAGGGTTGGAGAGACCCAGTACTTC; cdr3_aa: CASRADRVGETQYF
clone_size: -; cdr3_length: 14; j_call: TRBJ1-2; d_call: TRBD1; v_call: TRBV5-4; cdr3_nt: TGTGCCAGCAGGGGGGACAGGGCCCTCAGGGGCTACACCTTC; cdr3_aa: CASRGDRALRGYTF
clone_size: -; cdr3_length: 15; j_call: TRBJ1-5; d_call: -; v_call: TRBV5-1; cdr3_nt: TGCGCCAGCAGCTTGGACCCGGGGGACAATCAGCCCCAGCATTTT; cdr3_aa: CASSLDPGDNQPQHF
clone_size: -; cdr3_length: 14; j_call: TRBJ1-5; d_call: TRBD1; v_call: TRBV6-5; cdr3_nt: TGTGCCAGCAAGTCGGGACAGAACAATCAGCCCCAGCATTTT; cdr3_aa: CASKSGQNNQPQHF
clone_size: -; cdr3_length: 16; j_call: TRBJ2-4; d_call: -; v_call: TRBV18; cdr3_nt: TGTGCCAGCTCATCAACAGGGCAAGTCGGCAAAAACATTCAGTACTTC; cdr3_aa: CASSSTGQVGKNIQYF